The 19 T cell receptor beta chains below were found in one sample sequenced in a study of cytomegalovirus exposure and HLA in healthy donors. Use of 60 Vbeta and 13 Jbeta primers characterized the PCR. The data were produced by immunoSEQ multiplex PCR, yet TCRdb's version contains in-frame clones alone and is incomplete. This table holds roughly 120,000 clones, about 82% found once. The specimen was PBMCs. The receptors were gathered from a man aged 50 to 60 in good health and CMV-seronegative.

V is TRBV5-1 and J is TRBJ2-7, with D unclear. Germline V gene sequence: CDR1 SGHRS, CDR2 YFSETQ. The CDR3 runs to 13 residues. Trimming removed 1 base from V and 3 bases from J, with 8 bases in between. This CDR3 reads CASSLTGNYEQYV. In DNA, the CDR3 is TGCGCCAGCAGCTTGACCGGAAACTACGAGCAGTACGTC.

The chain is built from TRBV5-1 and TRBJ1-1, with 7 bases aligning to TRBD1. Looked up from germline, CDR1 is SGHRS and CDR2 is YFSETQ. With V trimmed by 0 bases and J by 2 bases, 4 bases remained unmatched. CDR3 length: 15 residues. CDR3 DNA: TGCGCCAGCAGCTTGGGGGGGACAGACAACACTGAAGCTTTCTTT. The encoded protein is CASSLGGTDNTEAFF. Using reference TRBV5-1 and TRBJ1-1 for the parts outside the CDR3, the full variable domain is KAGVTQTPRYLIKTRGQQVTLSCSPISGHRSVSWYQQTPGQGLQFLFEYFSETQRNKGNFPGRFSGRQFSNSRSEMNVSTLELGDSALYLCASSLGGTDNTEAFFGQGTRLTVV.

This chain joins TRBV28 and TRBJ1-1, with D tentatively TRBD1 (5 bases). This CDR3 spans 12 amino acids. In germline, CDR1 is MDHEN, CDR2 SYDVKM. The V end was cut by 7 bases, the J end by 8 bases, with 14 bases between. The CDR3: CASIMGRAEAFF. The CDR3, as DNA: TGTGCCAGCATTATGGGCAGGGCGGAAGCTTTCTTT.

In regard to this clone: At one end, the junction sequence differs from germline, possibly due to a read error. The V call is TRBV5-6, the J call TRBJ1-1; weak D call: TRBD1 (6 bases). The germline V gene encodes CDR1 SGHDT and CDR2 YYEEEE. This CDR3 is 14 amino acids long. CDR3 amino acids: CASRLGGLGTEAFF. CDR3 sequence (DNA): TGTGCCAGCAGGTTGGGGGGGCTCGGCACTGAAGCTTTCTTT.

The rearrangement links TRBV7-3 to TRBJ2-7; D possibly corresponds to TRBD1 (7 bases). Germline CDR1 and CDR2: SGHTA and FQGTGA. CDR3 length: 14 amino acids. V was clipped by 5 bases and J by 5 bases, with 16 bases between them. The CDR3 DNA sequence: TGTGCCAGCAGCCGCGAGGAGGGGGCCCACGAGCAGTACTTC. It translates to CASSREEGAHEQYF.

The V gene is TRBV7-3, the J gene TRBJ2-1; a possible D gene is TRBD2 (6 bases). The length of the CDR3 is 13 residues. V lost 5 bases, J lost 6 bases, and 11 bases lay in between. Germline V CDR1 and CDR2: SGHTA, FQGTGA. CDR3 DNA sequence: TGTGCCAGCAGCAAACTAGCATTCAATGAGCAGTTCTTC. Translating it yields CASSKLAFNEQFF.

CDR3 residues: CASSPRTGVSNQPQHF. CDR3 nucleotides: TGCGCCAGCAGCCCCCGGACAGGGGTTAGCAATCAGCCCCAGCATTTT. This sequence joins TRBV4-1 and TRBJ1-5; 9 bases align to TRBD1. Germline V gene data show CDR1 as MGHRA and CDR2 as YSYEKL. Losses at the gene ends were 4 bases for V and 0 bases for J; bases not matched to a gene: 4. This CDR3 is 16 amino acids long.

This clone was seen a handful of times. The chain recombines TRBV7-2 with TRBJ1-2; D might be TRBD1 (6 bases). This CDR3 spans 14 amino acids. Germline loops: CDR1 SGHTA, CDR2 FQGNSA. V lost 3 bases to trimming and J lost 4 bases, with 12 bases between them. The CDR3 nucleotides are TGTGCCAGCAGCTTTGACAGGAGGTCCTATGGCTACACCTTC. This translates into CASSFDRRSYGYTF.

V and J are TRBV6-1 and TRBJ1-3, with D unclear. The CDR3 covers 16 residues. Germline V gene data show CDR1 as MNHNS and CDR2 as SASEGT. The V and J ends lost 2 bases and 2 bases respectively, with 13 bases between them. CDR3 nucleotides: TGTGCCAGCAGTGAATCCCCGTGGGCTGCTGGAAACACCATATATTTT. This sequence encodes CASSESPWAAGNTIYF.

This clone was counted a few times. Different DNA sequences within this sample yield the same CDR3. The chain is built from TRBV6-5 and TRBJ1-3, with TRBD1 matching 7 bases. The CDR3 runs to 12 residues. J lost 7 bases, V lost 6 bases, and 3 bases had no gene match. From germline, CDR1 is MNHEY and CDR2 SVGAGI. The chain's CDR3 is CASSPGQNTIYF. The CDR3 DNA follows: TGTGCCAGCAGCCCGGGACAGAACACCATATATTTT.

This rearrangement joins TRBV2 to TRBJ1-3; a weak D match, TRBD1 (5 bases). The length of the CDR3 is 16 residues. Germline CDR1 is SNHLY and CDR2 is FYNNEI. V dropped 2 bases and J dropped 8 bases, with 19 bases sitting between them. As DNA, the CDR3 is TGTGCCAGCAGTGAACCCCGGGGAGGGGAGGCGGACACCATATATTTT. Its translation is CASSEPRGGEADTIYF.

This sequence joins TRBV28 and TRBJ2-7, with TRBD1 matching 9 bases. Germline CDR1 MDHEN, CDR2 SYDVKM. J gave up 0 bases and V 6 bases, and 6 bases lay outside the gene matches. This CDR3 contains 15 residues. The DNA for the CDR3 is TGTGCCAGCAGCCCGACAGGGGGATTCTCCTACGAGCAGTACGTC. It encodes CASSPTGGFSYEQYV.

This clone was detected a few times. The V gene is TRBV12-5, the J gene TRBJ1-2; D may be TRBD1 (6 bases). CDR1 and CDR2 from the germline V gene are LGHNT and FRNRAP. V dropped 9 bases and J dropped 6 bases, with 11 bases sitting between them. The CDR3 covers 11 residues. CDR3 sequence (DNA): TGTGCTAGGGGGGGGGCTAATGGCTACACCTTC. Its translation is CARGGANGYTF.

The chain has TRBV7-2 and TRBJ1-2, with 9 bases that match TRBD1. V was clipped by 1 base and J by 6 bases; unmatched bases: 0. The CDR3 consists of 13 residues. Germline assignment: CDR1 SGHTA and CDR2 FQGNSA. CDR3 loop: CASSLGQGDGYTF. CDR3 nucleotide sequence: TGTGCCAGCAGCTTAGGACAGGGGGATGGCTACACCTTC.

The chain links TRBV7-8 to TRBJ1-1; D may be TRBD1 (6 bases). Germline loops: CDR1 SGHVS, CDR2 FQNEAQ. The CDR3 has 14 amino acids. The V end lost 6 bases, the J end lost 2 bases, and 13 bases lay between the germline ends. The CDR3: CASRRQELNTEAFF. The CDR3 bases are TGTGCCAGCAGACGACAGGAACTTAACACTGAAGCTTTCTTT.

V is TRBV18 and J is TRBJ1-5; D is possibly TRBD1 (5 bases). Trimming cost V 2 bases and J 11 bases, with 16 bases left between them. Germline values: CDR1 KGHSH, CDR2 LQKENI. This CDR3 has 14 residues. CDR3 in amino acids: CASSPSNLGGAQHF. Here the CDR3 DNA reads TGTGCCAGCTCACCAAGTAATCTCGGGGGTGCCCAGCATTTT.

The chain couples TRBV27 to TRBJ2-3, with 9 bases identical to TRBD1. Losses at the gene ends were 8 bases for V and 1 base for J; bases not matched to a gene: 1. The germline gives CDR1 MNHEY, CDR2 SMNVEV (reference sequence). The CDR3 is 13 residues long. CDR3 region: CASRDRGTDTQYF. DNA for the CDR3: TGTGCCAGCCGGGACAGGGGCACAGATACGCAGTATTTT.

The J gene is TRBJ2-1, the V gene TRBV5-6; 10 bases match TRBD2. Per germline, CDR1 SGHDT and CDR2 YYEEEE. J gave up 3 bases and V 4 bases, and 16 bases lay outside the gene matches. This CDR3 contains 19 residues. CDR3 loop: CASSPGLWVGLAIYNEQFF. CDR3 DNA: TGTGCCAGCAGCCCGGGGTTGTGGGTGGGACTAGCGATCTACAATGAGCAGTTCTTC.

The genes are TRBV19 and TRBJ1-5, with D maybe TRBD1 (6 bases). V was clipped by 5 bases and J by 7 bases, with 18 bases between them. The CDR3 consists of 15 residues. Germline V CDR1 and CDR2: LNHDA, SQIVND (reference sequence). The CDR3 DNA reads as TGTGCCAGTAGTCCTGGCAGGGGCGCCAGGCAGCCCCAGCATTTT. Translation gives CASSPGRGARQPQHF.